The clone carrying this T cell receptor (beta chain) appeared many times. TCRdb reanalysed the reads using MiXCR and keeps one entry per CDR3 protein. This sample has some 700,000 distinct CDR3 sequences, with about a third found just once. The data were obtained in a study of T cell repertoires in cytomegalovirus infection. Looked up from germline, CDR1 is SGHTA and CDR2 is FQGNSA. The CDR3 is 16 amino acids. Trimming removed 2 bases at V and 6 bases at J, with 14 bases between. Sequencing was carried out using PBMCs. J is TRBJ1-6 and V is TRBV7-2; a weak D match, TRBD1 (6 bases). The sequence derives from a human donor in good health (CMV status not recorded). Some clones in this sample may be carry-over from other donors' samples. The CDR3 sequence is CASSLRGGAGNSPLHF. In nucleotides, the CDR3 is TGTGCCAGCAGCTTAAGGGGGGGGGCCGGTAATTCACCCCTCCACTTT. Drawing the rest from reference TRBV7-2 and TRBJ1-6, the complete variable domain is GAGVSQSPSNKVTEKGKDVELRCDPISGHTALYWYRQSLGQGLEFLIYFQGNSAPDKSGLPSDRFSAERTGGSVSTLTIQRTQQEDSAVYLCASSLRGGAGNSPLHFGNGTRLTVT.